The 17 T cell receptor beta chains listed next were all sequenced from one sample in a study of high-grade serous ovarian cancer treatment subgroups. Tumor samples were obtained before definitive surgery or chemotherapy. TCRdb's copy holds only in-frame clones and misses some; the assay was immunoSEQ multiplex PCR. The table has more than 6,000 clones, around 78% seen once; the top ten hold roughly 10%. Specimen: tumor tissue. Every receptor here comes from a human donor with high-grade serous ovarian cancer.

The chain combines TRBV7-8 with TRBJ2-7, with D uncertain. The DNA end is a closer match to TRBJ2-5, so the J assignment may be wrong. The germline gives CDR1 SGHVS, CDR2 FQNEAQ. The CDR3 totals 12 residues. The CDR3 here is CASSSISGTQYF. The CDR3 nucleotides read TGTGCCAGCAGCTCCATATCTGGGACCCAGTACTTC.

The chain recombines TRBV5-1 with TRBJ2-5, with 14 nucleotides matching TRBD2. The J segment lost 5 bases and the V segment lost 4 bases, leaving 7 bases of the junction unmatched. The CDR3 consists of 16 residues. Germline V gene data show CDR1 as SGHRS and CDR2 as YFSETQ. CDR3 DNA: TGCGCCAGCAGCGCGGGACTAGCGGGGGCAGGCGAGACCCAGTACTTC. Translation gives CASSAGLAGAGETQYF.

V usage is TRBV7-2 and J usage is TRBJ2-2, with D unclear. The CDR3 totals 15 residues. Germline V lookup: CDR1 SGHTA, CDR2 FQGNSA. Trimming left V 0 bases short and J 3 bases short, with 8 bases between. The DNA for the CDR3 is TGTGCCAGCAGCTTAGCTTACCAGGACACCGGGGAGCTGTTTTTT. It is translated as CASSLAYQDTGELFF.

This chain connects TRBV2 to TRBJ2-3; D may be TRBD1 or TRBD2 (5 bases each). The germline V and J ends were trimmed by 7 bases and 1 base, with 9 bases remaining between them. The CDR3 is 13 residues long. Germline V gives CDR1 SNHLY, CDR2 FYNNEI. The CDR3 here is CASIWDGTDTQYF. DNA for the CDR3: TGTGCCAGCATCTGGGACGGCACAGATACGCAGTATTTT.

This chain connects TRBV7-7 to TRBJ2-1, with 9 bases identical to TRBD2. Germline values: CDR1 SSHAT, CDR2 FNYEAQ (reference sequence). V gave up 5 bases and J gave up 5 bases; unmatched junction bases: 16. CDR3 length equals 18 residues. In DNA form, the CDR3 reads TGTGCCAGCAGCCTAGGGCTACACGGAGCGGGAGGAAACAATGAGCAGTTCTTC. Translated, it gives CASSLGLHGAGGNNEQFF.

The V call is TRBV2, the J call TRBJ1-2, with D unresolved. The CDR3 has 14 amino acids. Between the trimmed V and J ends, which lost 2 bases and 3 bases, there was a span of 10 bases. CDR1 is SNHLY and CDR2 is FYNNEI in the germline V gene. The CDR3 region has the DNA TGTGCCAGCAGTGAAATAGGTGACCACTATGGCTACACCTTC. Residues: CASSEIGDHYGYTF.

This chain uses TRBV5-4 with TRBJ2-5; no clear D gene. This CDR3 comprises 11 residues. Germline-derived CDR1 and CDR2 are SGHNT and YYREEE (reference sequence). V dropped 0 bases and J dropped 3 bases, with 0 bases sitting between them. CDR3 residues: CASSLEETQYF. In DNA form, the CDR3 reads TGTGCCAGCAGCTTGGAAGAGACCCAGTACTTC.

This clone was seen a single time. V gene TRBV12-5 combines with J gene TRBJ2-1, with D possibly being TRBD1 or TRBD2 (5 bases each). Germline V gives CDR1 LGHNT, CDR2 FRNRAP. The CDR3 is 14 amino acids. V lost 9 bases to trimming and J lost 8 bases, with 20 bases between them. CDR3 in amino acids: CASSIPGLRDEQFF. DNA for the CDR3: TGTGCTAGCTCCATTCCGGGGCTCCGGGATGAGCAGTTCTTC.

The chain has TRBV5-1 and TRBJ2-3; D gene ambiguous. V was clipped by 2 bases and J by 2 bases, with 12 bases between them. Germline V gives CDR1 SGHRS, CDR2 YFSETQ. This CDR3 region has 15 residues. The DNA for the CDR3 is TGCGCCAGCAGCTTCGTGGGTCCCCACACAGATACGCAGTATTTT. It is translated as CASSFVGPHTDTQYF.

The chain employs TRBV6-6 and TRBJ2-5, with D perhaps TRBD2 (5 bases). The V end was cut by 8 bases, the J end by 5 bases, with 9 bases between. Germline values: CDR1 MNHNY, CDR2 SVGAGI (reference sequence). The CDR3 consists of 11 residues. The CDR3 protein is CASGSGETQYF. The CDR3 DNA is TGTGCCAGCGGGAGTGGGGAGACCCAGTACTTC.

The chain is built from TRBV9 and TRBJ1-2, with D perhaps TRBD1 (6 bases). CDR1 and CDR2 (germline): SGDLS, YYNGEE. CDR3 length: 17 amino acids. Trimming stripped 4 bases from V and 4 bases from J, with 23 bases between. CDR3 loop: CASSLSTGGGAGYGYTF. CDR3 DNA sequence: TGTGCCAGCAGCCTCTCTACCGGGGGGGGCGCGGGCTATGGCTACACCTTC.

The V and J genes are TRBV28 and TRBJ2-7, with 8 bases that match TRBD2. The CDR3 runs to 14 residues. Germline CDR1 and CDR2: MDHEN and SYDVKM. J gave up 1 base and V 6 bases, and 5 bases lay outside the gene matches. CDR3 residues: CASRGSGVSYEQYF. The CDR3, as DNA: TGTGCCAGCAGGGGTAGCGGGGTTTCCTACGAGCAGTACTTC.

The gene calls are TRBV6-5 and TRBJ1-1; D possibly corresponds to TRBD1 (5 bases). The germline V gene encodes CDR1 MNHEY and CDR2 SVGAGI. Trimming shortened V by 4 bases and J by 3 bases, and 12 bases separated the two germline ends. This CDR3 has 14 amino acids. The CDR3 DNA is TGTGCCAGCAGTTTCTTGGGGGGTGACACTGAAGCTTTCTTT. As protein: CASSFLGGDTEAFF.

The chain combines TRBV7-6 with TRBJ2-5; the D is unclear. CDR1 and CDR2 from the germline V gene are SGHVS and FNYEAQ. The CDR3 covers 15 residues. The V end lost 1 base, the J end lost 0 bases, and 9 bases lay between the germline ends. The CDR3, as DNA: TGTGCCAGCAGCTTAGTTGGACGGGACCAAGAGACCCAGTACTTC. Its protein is CASSLVGRDQETQYF.

There are a few counts of this clone. V gene TRBV29-1 combines with J gene TRBJ1-3; tentatively, D is TRBD1 (6 bases). V gave up 7 bases and J gave up 2 bases, with 15 bases separating them. CDR3 length equals 14 residues. Germline values: CDR1 SQVTM, CDR2 ANQGSEA. CDR3: CSARDRLTGNTIYF. In DNA form, the CDR3 reads TGCAGCGCCCGTGACAGGCTTACTGGAAACACCATATATTTT.

The V gene is TRBV11-2, the J gene TRBJ2-3; D may match TRBD1 or TRBD2 (6 bases each). Germline assignment: CDR1 SGHAT and CDR2 FQNNGV. Trimming pared 4 bases from V and 9 bases from J, leaving 17 bases between. This CDR3 comprises 14 residues. In nucleotides, the CDR3 is TGTGCCAGCAGCTCCCCCTTCCTAGGGGGGACGCAGTATTTT. This translates into CASSSPFLGGTQYF.

The chain joins TRBV2 to TRBJ2-5, with 10 positions matching TRBD2. CDR3 size: 12 residues. Trimming cost V 10 bases and J 5 bases; bases outside gene matches: 4. The germline V gene has CDR1 SNHLY and CDR2 FYNNEI. CDR3 in DNA: TGTGCCACCAGCGGGGGGGTGGAGACCCAGTACTTC. It encodes CATSGGVETQYF.